This T cell receptor (beta chain) was found in a study of blood T cell repertoires in COVID-19. Turning to the study itself: Italy, Spain and the United States were the sources of the convalescent and acute COVID-19 samples.

This clone was observed once. One junction end disagrees with the germline gene, perhaps due to a read error. From germline, CDR1 is DFQATT and CDR2 SNEGSKA (reference sequence). The CDR3 consists of 13 residues. Authors' processing steps: Reference gene primer amplification gave estimated nucleated cell counts. Sequencing used immunoSEQ multiplex PCR; TCRdb keeps in-frame clones, though not all of them. V and J calls and clone size follow that table, whereas D and trimming were derived from the DNA. Here the sample spans 100,000 or so clones, roughly 80% being singletons. The sequencing sample was made of peripheral blood. The V call is TRBV20-1, the J call TRBJ2-5, with TRBD2 identical over 12 bases. The clonotype comes from a woman aged 70 to 79 with active or convalescent COVID-19. CDR3 region: CSASTASGGARNF. CDR3 DNA sequence: TGCAGTGCTAGTACGGCTAGCGGGGGGGCCAGGAACTTC.